A selection of T cell receptor beta chains follows, all from one sample in a study of blood T cell repertoires in COVID-19. TCRdb's table, derived via immunoSEQ multiplex PCR, lists solely in-frame clones and lacks some. The repertoire includes fewer than 300,000 clones, 88% of them detected once, and over 1% sits in the top ten. The sequencing sample was made of PBMCs or T cells enriched from blood (not recorded which). The receptors here all came from a woman aged 40 to 49 with acute COVID-19. Each CDR3 is given with its conserved first and last residue. Fields, in order: J gene, clone size, V gene, D gene, CDR3 protein, CDR3 DNA. A D gene is named only where the DNA matches it firmly. Part of the rows lack a size; the others show once, few, many or a class for expanded clones.

j_gene: TRBJ1-4; abundance: -; v_gene: TRBV10-3; d_gene: TRBD1; CDR3aa: CASQGGLNEKLFF; CDR3nt: TGTGCCAGTCAGGGGGGCCTTAATGAAAAACTGTTTTTT
j_gene: TRBJ1-1; abundance: -; v_gene: TRBV6-4; d_gene: -; CDR3aa: CASSDRFLGEGATEAFF; CDR3nt: TGTGCCAGCAGTGACCGTTTTCTAGGGGAAGGAGCGACTGAAGCTTTCTTT
j_gene: TRBJ2-2; abundance: -; v_gene: TRBV7-2; d_gene: -; CDR3aa: CASSLVSGRNPNTGELFF; CDR3nt: TGTGCCAGCAGCTTAGTATCGGGTAGGAACCCGAACACCGGGGAGCTGTTTTTT
j_gene: TRBJ1-2; abundance: -; v_gene: TRBV2; d_gene: TRBD1; CDR3aa: CASSGDRGRDGYTF; CDR3nt: TGTGCCAGCAGTGGGGACAGGGGGCGCGATGGCTACACCTTC
j_gene: TRBJ1-4; abundance: -; v_gene: TRBV15; d_gene: -; CDR3aa: CATSRESGDATNEKLFF; CDR3nt: TGTGCCACCAGCAGAGAATCAGGGGATGCAACTAATGAAAAACTGTTTTTT
j_gene: TRBJ2-2; abundance: -; v_gene: TRBV19; d_gene: -; CDR3aa: CASNWGGPGELFF; CDR3nt: TGTGCCAGTAATTGGGGGGGCCCCGGGGAGCTGTTTTTT
j_gene: TRBJ1-1; abundance: -; v_gene: TRBV6-5; d_gene: -; CDR3aa: CASITNTEAFF; CDR3nt: TGTGCCAGCATTACAAACACTGAAGCTTTCTTT
j_gene: TRBJ2-5; abundance: -; v_gene: TRBV7-9; d_gene: TRBD2; CDR3aa: CASSPGILAERRETQYF; CDR3nt: TGTGCCAGCAGCCCAGGAATCCTAGCGGAGAGGAGGGAGACCCAGTACTTC
j_gene: TRBJ1-1; abundance: -; v_gene: TRBV2; d_gene: -; CDR3aa: CASRTGVGAEAFF; CDR3nt: TGTGCCAGCAGGACGGGGGTAGGGGCTGAAGCTTTCTTT
j_gene: TRBJ1-5; abundance: -; v_gene: TRBV5-4; d_gene: TRBD1; CDR3aa: CASSLQGASNQPQHF; CDR3nt: TGTGCCAGCAGCTTACAGGGGGCAAGCAATCAGCCCCAGCATTTT
j_gene: TRBJ2-7; abundance: -; v_gene: TRBV4-2; d_gene: -; CDR3aa: CASSQDAGPPSLEQYF; CDR3nt: TGTGCCAGCAGCCAAGATGCGGGGCCCCCCTCTCTCGAGCAGTACTTC
j_gene: TRBJ2-6; abundance: -; v_gene: TRBV7-2; d_gene: TRBD2; CDR3aa: CASSPAGAGANVLTF; CDR3nt: TGTGCCAGCAGCCCCGCGGGAGCCGGGGCCAACGTCCTGACTTTC
j_gene: TRBJ2-2; abundance: -; v_gene: TRBV24-1; d_gene: -; CDR3aa: CATSDRGANTGELFF; CDR3nt: TGTGCCACCAGTGATAGGGGCGCGAACACCGGGGAGCTGTTTTTT
j_gene: TRBJ2-7; abundance: -; v_gene: TRBV9; d_gene: TRBD2; CDR3aa: CASSDPQGMASGSSYEQYF; CDR3nt: TGTGCCAGCAGCGACCCACAGGGAATGGCTAGCGGGAGCTCCTACGAGCAGTACTTC
j_gene: TRBJ1-6; abundance: -; v_gene: TRBV3-1/TRBV3-2; d_gene: -; CDR3aa: CASSQDLGGIGNSPLHF; CDR3nt: TGTGCCAGCAGCCAAGATCTGGGGGGTATTGGAAATTCACCCCTCCACTTT
j_gene: TRBJ2-7; abundance: few; v_gene: TRBV28; d_gene: TRBD1; CDR3aa: CASSFSSGTARDEQYF; CDR3nt: TGTGCCAGCAGTTTCTCCTCAGGGACAGCGAGGGACGAGCAGTACTTC
j_gene: TRBJ1-6; abundance: -; v_gene: TRBV27; d_gene: TRBD1; CDR3aa: CASSSDRVLSPLHF; CDR3nt: TGTGCCAGCAGTTCCGACAGGGTCTTGTCACCCCTCCACTTT
j_gene: TRBJ1-1; abundance: -; v_gene: TRBV28; d_gene: -; CDR3aa: CASHSVPAGYTEAFF; CDR3nt: TGTGCCAGTCACTCCGTCCCGGCCGGGTACACTGAAGCTTTCTTT
j_gene: TRBJ1-3; abundance: -; v_gene: TRBV18; d_gene: -; CDR3aa: CASSPPSLRNTIYF; CDR3nt: TGTGCCAGCTCACCACCTAGCCTGCGGAACACCATATATTTT
j_gene: TRBJ1-5; abundance: -; v_gene: TRBV19; d_gene: TRBD1; CDR3aa: CASSIGRTGGDQPQHF; CDR3nt: TGTGCCAGTAGTATAGGTCGGACAGGGGGAGATCAGCCCCAGCATTTT
j_gene: TRBJ1-5; abundance: -; v_gene: TRBV7-2; d_gene: TRBD1; CDR3aa: CASSLVGTGVLQPQHF; CDR3nt: TGTGCCAGCAGCTTAGTCGGGACAGGGGTATTACAGCCCCAGCATTTT
j_gene: TRBJ2-6; abundance: -; v_gene: TRBV28; d_gene: -; CDR3aa: CASSFGVSGANVLTF; CDR3nt: TGTGCCAGCAGTTTCGGGGTCTCTGGGGCCAACGTCCTGACTTTC
j_gene: TRBJ2-3; abundance: -; v_gene: TRBV7-6; d_gene: -; CDR3aa: CASSLSGNTDTQYF; CDR3nt: TGTGCCAGCAGCCTGAGCGGAAACACAGATACGCAGTATTTT
j_gene: TRBJ2-7; abundance: -; v_gene: TRBV28; d_gene: TRBD2; CDR3aa: CASSLGGSPSYEQYF; CDR3nt: TGTGCCAGCAGTTTGGGCGGGAGCCCCTCCTACGAGCAGTACTTC
j_gene: TRBJ1-2; abundance: -; v_gene: TRBV28; d_gene: -; CDR3aa: CASSRPGLEPLYGYTF; CDR3nt: TGTGCCAGCAGTCGGCCGGGACTCGAGCCCCTCTATGGCTACACCTTC
j_gene: TRBJ1-6; abundance: -; v_gene: TRBV27; d_gene: TRBD1; CDR3aa: CASSINPGQKVYNSPLHF; CDR3nt: TGTGCCAGCAGTATCAATCCGGGACAGAAGGTTTATAATTCACCCCTCCACTTT
j_gene: TRBJ2-1; abundance: once; v_gene: TRBV21-1; d_gene: -; CDR3aa: CASSIWGTSGRAGNEQFF; CDR3nt: TGTGCCAGCAGCATCTGGGGGACTAGCGGGAGGGCCGGGAATGAGCAGTTCTTC
j_gene: TRBJ2-3; abundance: -; v_gene: TRBV18; d_gene: -; CDR3aa: CASSPPGAARTDTQYF; CDR3nt: TGTGCCAGCTCACCCCCTGGGGCGGCTCGCACAGATACGCAGTATTTT
j_gene: TRBJ2-1; abundance: -; v_gene: TRBV10-3; d_gene: -; CDR3aa: CAIKVRLDNEQFF; CDR3nt: TGTGCCATCAAGGTTAGACTAGACAATGAGCAGTTCTTC
j_gene: TRBJ2-7; abundance: -; v_gene: TRBV30; d_gene: -; CDR3aa: CASGATSYEQYF; CDR3nt: TGTGCCTCTGGGGCGACCTCCTACGAGCAGTACTTC
j_gene: TRBJ1-2; abundance: -; v_gene: TRBV2; d_gene: TRBD1; CDR3aa: CASRYGSGGANYGYTF; CDR3nt: TGTGCCAGCAGATATGGATCAGGGGGCGCGAACTATGGCTACACCTTC
j_gene: TRBJ2-3; abundance: few; v_gene: TRBV3-1/TRBV3-2; d_gene: -; CDR3aa: CASSYILDTQYF; CDR3nt: TGTGCCAGCAGCTATATTTTGGATACGCAGTATTTT